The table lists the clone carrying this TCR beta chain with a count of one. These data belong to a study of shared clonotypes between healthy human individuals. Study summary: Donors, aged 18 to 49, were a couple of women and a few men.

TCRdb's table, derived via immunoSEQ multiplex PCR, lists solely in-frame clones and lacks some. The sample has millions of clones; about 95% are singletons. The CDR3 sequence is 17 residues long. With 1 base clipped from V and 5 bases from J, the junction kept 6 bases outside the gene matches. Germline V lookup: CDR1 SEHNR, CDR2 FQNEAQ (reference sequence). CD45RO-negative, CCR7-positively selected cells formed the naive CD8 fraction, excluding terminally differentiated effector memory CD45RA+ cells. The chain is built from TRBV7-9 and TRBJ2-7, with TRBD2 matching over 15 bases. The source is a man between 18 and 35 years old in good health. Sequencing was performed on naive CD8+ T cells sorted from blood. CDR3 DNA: TGTGCCAGCAGCTTAGGGACTAGCGGGAGGGCCCAACACGAGCAGTACTTC. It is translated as CASSLGTSGRAQHEQYF. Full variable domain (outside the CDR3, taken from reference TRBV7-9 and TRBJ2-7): DTGVSQNPRHKITKRGQNVTFRCDPISEHNRLYWYRQTLGQGPEFLTYFQNEAQLEKSRLLSDRFSAERPKGSFSTLEIQRTEQGDSAMYLCASSLGTSGRAQHEQYFGPGTRLTVT.